This T cell receptor (beta chain) comes out of a study of blood T cell repertoires in COVID-19. The protocol was immunoSEQ multiplex PCR, while the TCRdb copy is restricted to in-frame clones and leaves out a portion. The top ten clones hold 0.65% to 1% of a sample with about 420,000 clones, about 90% of them seen once. Germline V gene data show CDR1 as SGHNT and CDR2 as YYREEE (reference sequence). The CDR3 totals 14 residues. Trimming removed 0 bases from V and 7 bases from J, with 10 bases in between. The sample taken for sequencing was peripheral blood. The source is a man aged 18 to 29 with COVID-19, enrolled during active disease. The chain couples TRBV5-4 to TRBJ1-4, with TRBD1 as a possible D gene (5 bases). CDR3 in DNA: TGTGCCAGCAGCTTGGACAGGCGGGGTGAAAAACTGTTTTTT. It specifies CASSLDRRGEKLFF.